This T cell receptor (beta chain) was obtained from a study of shared clonotypes between healthy human individuals. The CDR3 runs to 17 residues. J was trimmed by 1 base and V by 0 bases; bases with no gene match: 3. CDR1 and CDR2 from the germline V gene are LGHNT and FRNRAP. Profiled with immunoSEQ multiplex PCR; TCRdb holds only in-frame clones, not every one. The sample has about a million clones, approximately 80% seen once. This receptor was identified in a man between 18 and 29 years old in good health. Some clones in this sample may be carry-over from other donors' samples. Sequences were obtained from memory CD4+ T cells from PBMCs. Subset denoted: CD45RA-negative fraction. The chain is built from TRBV12-5 and TRBJ1-1; 12 bases fit TRBD1. The CDR3 loop reads CASGLVTGQGANTEAFF. The CDR3, as DNA: TGTGCTAGTGGTTTGGTAACGGGACAGGGGGCGAACACTGAAGCTTTCTTT.